Listed below are T cell receptor beta chains from one sample, sequenced in a study of blood T cells in healthy people across ages. TCRdb reprocessed the 5' RACE reads with MiXCR, giving one entry per CDR3 protein. The sample has roughly 1 million distinct CDR3 sequences, approximately 25% seen once. The same data also went into a second study, on T cells of mothers and their children.

Sequencing used blood. These receptors all stem from a girl aged 2 to 9 in good health. Each CDR3 is given with its conserved first and last residue. Clone size appears in some rows only: once, few, many, or a class for an expanded clone.

v_call: TRBV9
clone_size: .
cdr3_aa: CASSVVSLGEQYF

v_call: TRBV6-2/TRBV6-3
clone_size: .
cdr3_aa: CASSLLTEPYNEQFF

v_call: TRBV6-5
clone_size: .
cdr3_aa: CASSRTGVHETQYF

v_call: TRBV14
clone_size: .
cdr3_aa: CASSQQSYGYTF

v_call: TRBV10-3
clone_size: .
cdr3_aa: CAIGAGNGYTF

v_call: TRBV20-1
clone_size: .
cdr3_aa: CSATPGQGWENYGYTF

v_call: TRBV2
clone_size: .
cdr3_aa: CASKRTANPYEQYF

v_call: TRBV29-1
clone_size: .
cdr3_aa: CSVDDRTTGYGYTF

v_call: TRBV20-1
clone_size: .
cdr3_aa: CSASGTGYEQYF

v_call: TRBV27
clone_size: few
cdr3_aa: CASSFSPTGSSNEQFF

v_call: TRBV12-5
clone_size: .
cdr3_aa: CARGFGVDTEAFF

v_call: TRBV29-1
clone_size: few
cdr3_aa: CSVGQRLGETQYF

v_call: TRBV4-1
clone_size: few
cdr3_aa: CASSQEGTSGEQYF

v_call: TRBV27
clone_size: .
cdr3_aa: CASSVLAGVPVFYF

v_call: TRBV12-3/TRBV12-4
clone_size: .
cdr3_aa: CASSSLGNASTDTQYF

v_call: TRBV7-8
clone_size: .
cdr3_aa: CASSPTPTVQETQYF

v_call: TRBV5-1
clone_size: .
cdr3_aa: CASISLPNTGELFF

v_call: TRBV12-3/TRBV12-4
clone_size: few
cdr3_aa: CASSRGSGEGLDTQYF

v_call: TRBV12-3/TRBV12-4
clone_size: few
cdr3_aa: CASSFGGATYEQYF

v_call: TRBV29-1
clone_size: .
cdr3_aa: CSVSTGTGGKDTQYF

v_call: TRBV28
clone_size: few
cdr3_aa: CASRPAAQGTHYEQYF

v_call: TRBV3-1
clone_size: .
cdr3_aa: CASSRDRGVYGYTF

v_call: TRBV12-3/TRBV12-4
clone_size: .
cdr3_aa: CASSLPVLNNEQFF

v_call: TRBV12-3/TRBV12-4
clone_size: few
cdr3_aa: CASSAPVDEQFF

v_call: TRBV29-1
clone_size: .
cdr3_aa: CSVEALGLDFGETQYF

v_call: TRBV27
clone_size: .
cdr3_aa: CASSQLAGITGELFF

v_call: TRBV7-8
clone_size: few
cdr3_aa: CASSLVLAGGAYNEQFF

v_call: TRBV2
clone_size: .
cdr3_aa: CASSEAWQAGQPQHF

v_call: TRBV6-6
clone_size: few
cdr3_aa: CASSAPGPEQETQYF

v_call: TRBV7-9
clone_size: few
cdr3_aa: CASSDATSPRGTDTQYF

v_call: TRBV7-3
clone_size: few
cdr3_aa: CASRGGGDTQYF

v_call: TRBV12-3/TRBV12-4
clone_size: .
cdr3_aa: CASSLRQGDIQYF

v_call: TRBV29-1
clone_size: .
cdr3_aa: CSVVAGEETQYF

v_call: TRBV5-1
clone_size: .
cdr3_aa: CASSLESGGTDTQYF

v_call: TRBV5-6
clone_size: few
cdr3_aa: CASSLVGKGDTQYF

v_call: TRBV9
clone_size: .
cdr3_aa: CASSVGTPEANQPQHF

v_call: TRBV3-1
clone_size: .
cdr3_aa: CASSQDAEGSPLHF

v_call: TRBV4-1
clone_size: .
cdr3_aa: CASSQVRTDTQYF

v_call: TRBV11-2
clone_size: few
cdr3_aa: CASSLDPFGNEQFF

v_call: TRBV2
clone_size: .
cdr3_aa: CASSVGDSLLSYNEQFF

v_call: TRBV29-1
clone_size: .
cdr3_aa: CSVGLPGHSSYEQYF